The TCR beta chain under discussion was sequenced for a study of identical twins. Each CDR3 protein gets one entry after TCRdb re-called the 5' RACE reads with MiXCR. There are approximately 670,000 distinct CDR3 sequences in the sample; around 6% occur only once, and 1.5% to 2% lies in the top ten. V was clipped by 4 bases and J by 3 bases; unmatched bases: 12. The CDR3 spans 17 residues. The V gene's germline CDR1 is MNHEY and CDR2 SVGAGI. This clonotype was counted many times. Sequencing was performed on naive T cells sorted from blood. The TCR sequence derives from a man younger than 35 in good health. V gene TRBV6-5 combines with J gene TRBJ2-1, with 7 positions matching TRBD2. The CDR3 nucleotides read TGTGCCAGCAGTTCGTTACACCTAGCGGACGACTACAATGAGCAGTTCTTC. Protein sequence: CASSSLHLADDYNEQFF.